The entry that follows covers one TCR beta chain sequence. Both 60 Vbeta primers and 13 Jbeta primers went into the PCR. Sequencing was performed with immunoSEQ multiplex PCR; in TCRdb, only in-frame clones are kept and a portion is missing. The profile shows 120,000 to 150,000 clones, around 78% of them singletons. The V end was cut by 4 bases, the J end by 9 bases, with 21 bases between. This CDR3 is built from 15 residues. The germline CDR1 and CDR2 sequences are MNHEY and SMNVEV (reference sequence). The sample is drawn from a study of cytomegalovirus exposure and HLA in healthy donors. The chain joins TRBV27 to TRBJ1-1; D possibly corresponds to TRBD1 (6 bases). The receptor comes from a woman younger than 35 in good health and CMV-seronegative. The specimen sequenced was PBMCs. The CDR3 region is CASSSQGAPSTKAFF. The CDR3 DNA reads TGTGCCAGCAGTTCACAGGGAGCACCTTCGACTAAAGCTTTCTTT.